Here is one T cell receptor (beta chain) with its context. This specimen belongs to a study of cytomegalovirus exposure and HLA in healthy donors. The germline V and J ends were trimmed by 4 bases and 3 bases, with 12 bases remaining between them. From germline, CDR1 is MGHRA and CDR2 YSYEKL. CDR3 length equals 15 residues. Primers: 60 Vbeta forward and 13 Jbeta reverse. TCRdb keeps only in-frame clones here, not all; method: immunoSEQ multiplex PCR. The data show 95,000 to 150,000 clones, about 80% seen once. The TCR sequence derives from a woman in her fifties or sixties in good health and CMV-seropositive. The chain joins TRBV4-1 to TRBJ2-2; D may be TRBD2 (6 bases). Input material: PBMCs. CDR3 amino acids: CASSLQGLHTGELFF. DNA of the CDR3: TGCGCCAGCAGCCTTCAGGGACTTCACACCGGGGAGCTGTTTTTT.